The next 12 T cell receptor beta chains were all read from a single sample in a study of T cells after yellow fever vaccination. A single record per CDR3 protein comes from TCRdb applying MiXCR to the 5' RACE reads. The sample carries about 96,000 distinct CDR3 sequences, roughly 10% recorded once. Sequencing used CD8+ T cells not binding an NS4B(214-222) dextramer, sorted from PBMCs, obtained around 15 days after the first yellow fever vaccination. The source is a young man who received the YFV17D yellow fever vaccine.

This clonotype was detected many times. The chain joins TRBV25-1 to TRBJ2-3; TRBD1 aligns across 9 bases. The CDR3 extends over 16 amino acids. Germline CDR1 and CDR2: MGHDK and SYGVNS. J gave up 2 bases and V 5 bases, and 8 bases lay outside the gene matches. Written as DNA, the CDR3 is TGTGCCAGCAGTAAAACCCGGGACAGGGTCACAGATACGCAGTATTTT. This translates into CASSKTRDRVTDTQYF.

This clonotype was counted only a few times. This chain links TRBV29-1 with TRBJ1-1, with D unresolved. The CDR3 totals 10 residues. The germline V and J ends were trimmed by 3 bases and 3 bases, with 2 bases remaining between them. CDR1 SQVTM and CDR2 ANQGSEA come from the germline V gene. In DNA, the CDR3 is TGCAGCGTTGAGGACACTGAAGCTTTCTTT. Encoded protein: CSVEDTEAFF.

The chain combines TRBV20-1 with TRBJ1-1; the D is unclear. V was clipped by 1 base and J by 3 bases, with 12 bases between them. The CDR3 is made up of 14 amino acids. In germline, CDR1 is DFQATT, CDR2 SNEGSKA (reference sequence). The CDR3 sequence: CSARAGNEYTEAFF. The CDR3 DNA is TGCAGTGCTAGAGCGGGAAACGAGTACACTGAAGCTTTCTTT.

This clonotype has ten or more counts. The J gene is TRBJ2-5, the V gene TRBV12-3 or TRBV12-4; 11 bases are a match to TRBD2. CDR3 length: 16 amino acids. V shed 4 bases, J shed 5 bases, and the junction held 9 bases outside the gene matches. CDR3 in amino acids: CASSSHTSGGGETQYF. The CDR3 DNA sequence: TGTGCCAGCAGTTCGCACACTAGCGGGGGCGGGGAGACCCAGTACTTC.

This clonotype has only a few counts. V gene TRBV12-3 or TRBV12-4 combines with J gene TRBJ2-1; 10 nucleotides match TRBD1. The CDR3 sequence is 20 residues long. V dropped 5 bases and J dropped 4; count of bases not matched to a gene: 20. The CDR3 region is CASSPPRGQGPASIYNEQFF. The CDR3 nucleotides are TGTGCCAGCAGTCCTCCCCGGGGACAGGGGCCCGCATCTATATACAATGAGCAGTTCTTC.

DNA of the CDR3: TGTGCCAGCAGCTTTTATTCTTACAGGGGAACGCTCTTCAGCTACACCTTC. Translated: CASSFYSYRGTLFSYTF. The chain employs TRBV7-9 and TRBJ1-2, with 7 bases matching TRBD1. The CDR3 is 17 amino acids. Germline V lookup: CDR1 SEHNR, CDR2 FQNEAQ (reference sequence). Trimming removed 3 bases from V and 9 bases from J; junction bases left unmatched: 19.

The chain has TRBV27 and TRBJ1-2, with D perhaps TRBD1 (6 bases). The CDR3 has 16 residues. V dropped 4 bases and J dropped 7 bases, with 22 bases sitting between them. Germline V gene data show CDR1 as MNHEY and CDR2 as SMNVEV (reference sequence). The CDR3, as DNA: TGTGCCAGCAGTTCTCGTCGGCCGGGGGGCGCGATTGGCTACACCTTC. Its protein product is CASSSRRPGGAIGYTF.

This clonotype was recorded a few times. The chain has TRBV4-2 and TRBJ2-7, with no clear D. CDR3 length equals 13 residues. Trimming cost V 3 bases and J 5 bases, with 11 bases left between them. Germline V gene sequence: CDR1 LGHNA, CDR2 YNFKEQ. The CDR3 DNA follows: TGTGCCAGCAGCCAGGGTGGGAAAAACGAGCAGTACTTC. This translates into CASSQGGKNEQYF.

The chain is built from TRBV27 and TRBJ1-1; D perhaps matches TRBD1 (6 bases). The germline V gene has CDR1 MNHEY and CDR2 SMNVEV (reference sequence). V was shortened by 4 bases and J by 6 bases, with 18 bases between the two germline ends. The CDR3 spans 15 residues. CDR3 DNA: TGTGCCAGCAGTTACTGGGACGGGGGCTTGGCTGAAGCTTTCTTT. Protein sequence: CASSYWDGGLAEAFF.

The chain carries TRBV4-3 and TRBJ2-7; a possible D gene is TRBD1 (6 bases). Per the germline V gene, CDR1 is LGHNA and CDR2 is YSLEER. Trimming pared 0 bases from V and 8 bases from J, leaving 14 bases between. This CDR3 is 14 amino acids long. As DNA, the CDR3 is TGCGCCAGCAGCCAAGATCTGGACAGTACGAAGCAGTACTTC. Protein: CASSQDLDSTKQYF.

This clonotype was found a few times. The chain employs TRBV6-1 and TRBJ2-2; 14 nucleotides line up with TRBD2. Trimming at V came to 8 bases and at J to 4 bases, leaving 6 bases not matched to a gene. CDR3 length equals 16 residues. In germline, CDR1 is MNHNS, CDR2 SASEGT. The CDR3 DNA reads TGTGCCAGCGGCGGACTAGCGGGGGGTGGCACCGGGGAGCTGTTTTTT. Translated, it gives CASGGLAGGGTGELFF.

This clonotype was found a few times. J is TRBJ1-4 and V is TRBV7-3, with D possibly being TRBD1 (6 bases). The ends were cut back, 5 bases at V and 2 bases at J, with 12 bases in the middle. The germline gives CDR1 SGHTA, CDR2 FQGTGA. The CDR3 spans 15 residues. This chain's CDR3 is CASSKGGTTNEKLFF. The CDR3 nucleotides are TGTGCCAGCAGCAAAGGGGGGACCACTAATGAAAAACTGTTTTTT.